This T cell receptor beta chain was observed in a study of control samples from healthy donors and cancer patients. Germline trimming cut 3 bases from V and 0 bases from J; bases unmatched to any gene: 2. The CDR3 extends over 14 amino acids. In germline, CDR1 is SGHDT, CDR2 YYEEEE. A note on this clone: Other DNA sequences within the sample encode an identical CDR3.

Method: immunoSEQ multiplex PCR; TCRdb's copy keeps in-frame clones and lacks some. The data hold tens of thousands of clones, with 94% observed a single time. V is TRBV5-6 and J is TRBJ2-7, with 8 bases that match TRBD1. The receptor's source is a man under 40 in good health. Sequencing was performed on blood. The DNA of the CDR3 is TGTGCCAGCAGCTCCGGGACAGGCTCCTACGAGCAGTACTTC. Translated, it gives CASSSGTGSYEQYF.